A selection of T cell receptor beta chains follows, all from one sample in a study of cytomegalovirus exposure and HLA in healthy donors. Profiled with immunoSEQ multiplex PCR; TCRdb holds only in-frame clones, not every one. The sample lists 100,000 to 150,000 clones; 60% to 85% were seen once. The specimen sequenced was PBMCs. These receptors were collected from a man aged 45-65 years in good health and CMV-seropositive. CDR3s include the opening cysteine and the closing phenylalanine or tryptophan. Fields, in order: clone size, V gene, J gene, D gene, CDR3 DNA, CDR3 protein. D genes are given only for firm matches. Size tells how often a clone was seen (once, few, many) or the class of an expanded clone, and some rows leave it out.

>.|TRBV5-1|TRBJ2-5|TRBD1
TGCGCCAGCAGCTTGGGACAGGGGGCAGAGACCCAGTACTTC
CASSLGQGAETQYF
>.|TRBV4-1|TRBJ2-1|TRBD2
TGCGCCAGCAGCCGACCGCGGGAGCGGGGGTCCCTCAATGAGCAGTTCTTC
CASSRPRERGSLNEQFF
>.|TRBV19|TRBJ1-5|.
TGTGCCAGTAGTCCCGAGGGGGGGGACAATCAGCCCCAGCATTTT
CASSPEGGDNQPQHF
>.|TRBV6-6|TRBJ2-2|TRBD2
TGTGCCAGCCAGTTAGCGGGGGGGCGTGGCGGGGAGCTGTTTTTT
CASQLAGGRGGELFF
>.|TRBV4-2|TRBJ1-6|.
TGTGCCAGCAGCCAAGTAGGCTTGCGGGGTTCACCCCTCCACTTT
CASSQVGLRGSPLHF
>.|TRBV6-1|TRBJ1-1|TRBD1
TGTGCCAGCAGGGAATTCCCGACAGGGGGCTCGAACACTGAAGCTTTCTTT
CASREFPTGGSNTEAFF
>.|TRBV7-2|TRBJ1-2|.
TGTGCCAGCAGCTTAAGGGCAGGGCCTAACTATGGCTACACCTTC
CASSLRAGPNYGYTF
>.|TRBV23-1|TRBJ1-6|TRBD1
TGCGCCAGCAGTCAATCCCGACAGGGGTCCTATAATTCACCCCTCCACTTT
CASSQSRQGSYNSPLHF
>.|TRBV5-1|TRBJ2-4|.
TGCGCCAGCAGACCTTCGGACAGTGGTCTCAGTCCCCGACACTTC
CASRPSDSGLSPRHF
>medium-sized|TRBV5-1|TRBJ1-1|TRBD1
TGCGCCAGCAGACCACAGGGGAGCACTGAAGCTTTCTTT
CASRPQGSTEAFF
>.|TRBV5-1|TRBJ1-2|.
TGCGCCAGCAGCTTGGGGACAGAAACCTATGGCTACACCTTC
CASSLGTETYGYTF
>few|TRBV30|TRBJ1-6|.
TGTGCCTGGAGTGTCCCATCGGGGATTAATTCACCCCTCCACTTT
CAWSVPSGINSPLHF
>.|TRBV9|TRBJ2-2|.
TGTGCCAGCAGCGTATTAACCGGGGAGCTGTTTTTT
CASSVLTGELFF
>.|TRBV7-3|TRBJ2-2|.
TGTGCCAGCAGCTTATCCGGCACCGGGGAGCTGTTTTTT
CASSLSGTGELFF
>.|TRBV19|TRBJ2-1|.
TGTGCCAGTAGTATAGGTCTGGGCCACAATGAGCAGTTCTTC
CASSIGLGHNEQFF
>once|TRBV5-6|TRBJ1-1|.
TGTGCCAGCAGCCCTCGACGGGTTATGAACACTGAAGCTTTCTTT
CASSPRRVMNTEAFF
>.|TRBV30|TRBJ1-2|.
TGTGCCTGGAGTGTGCAGGGGTATGGCTACACCTTC
CAWSVQGYGYTF
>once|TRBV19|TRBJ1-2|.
TGTGCCAGTAGTATAGATGCGGCAGGGACAAACTATGGCTACACCTTC
CASSIDAAGTNYGYTF
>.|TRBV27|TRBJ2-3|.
TGTGCCAGCAGTTTATACACGGGACTTAGCACAGATACGCAGTATTTT
CASSLYTGLSTDTQYF
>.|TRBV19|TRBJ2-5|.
TGTGCCAGTAGGCGGGACCAAGAGACCCAGTACTTC
CASRRDQETQYF
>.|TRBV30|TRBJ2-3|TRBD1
TGTGCCTGGAGTCCCCGACAGGGGGCCACAGATACGCAGTATTTT
CAWSPRQGATDTQYF
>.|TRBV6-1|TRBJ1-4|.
TGTGCCAGCAGTCACGGAGGGTCTAATGAAAAACTGTTTTTT
CASSHGGSNEKLFF
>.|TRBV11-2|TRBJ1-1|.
TGTGCCAGCAGCTTATTATACGGGAAGAACACTGAAGCTTTCTTT
CASSLLYGKNTEAFF
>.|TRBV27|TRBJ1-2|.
TGTGCCAGCAGTTTATACAAAGGGACTGGCGAAAACTATGGCTACACCTTC
CASSLYKGTGENYGYTF
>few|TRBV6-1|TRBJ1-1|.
TGTGCCAGCAGTGGACTGGGGGGAACTGAAGCTTTCTTT
CASSGLGGTEAFF
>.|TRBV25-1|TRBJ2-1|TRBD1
TGTGCCAGTGTGCCTCTTACAGGGGGCTCCTACAATGAGCAGTTCTTC
CASVPLTGGSYNEQFF
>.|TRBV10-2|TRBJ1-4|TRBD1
TGCGCCAGCAGTGGCCGCCAGGGGGACCGAAAACTGTTTTTT
CASSGRQGDRKLFF
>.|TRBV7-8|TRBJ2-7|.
TGTGCCAGCAGCTTTGCGGTCGTTTACGAGCAGTACTTC
CASSFAVVYEQYF
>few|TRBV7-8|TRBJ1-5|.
TGTGCCAGCAGCCGCGACATGGGGGCCCGGCCCCAGCATTTT
CASSRDMGARPQHF
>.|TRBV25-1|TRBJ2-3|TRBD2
TGTGCCAGCAGTGATTATAGCGGGAGCACAGATACGCAGTATTTT
CASSDYSGSTDTQYF
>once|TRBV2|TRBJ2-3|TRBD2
TGTGCCAGCAGATATACCGGGACTACCCAGAATTTT
CASRYTGTTQNF
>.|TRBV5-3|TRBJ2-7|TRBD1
TGTGCCAGAAGCTCCGGGACAGATACCTACGAGCAGTACTTC
CARSSGTDTYEQYF
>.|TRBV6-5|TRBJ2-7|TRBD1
TGTGCCAGCAGTTCCCCGGGACAGGGGACCTACGAGCAGTACTTC
CASSSPGQGTYEQYF
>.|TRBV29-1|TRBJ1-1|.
TGCAGCGCTTCTGAGCGCACAAGGAACACTGAAGCTTTCTTT
CSASERTRNTEAFF
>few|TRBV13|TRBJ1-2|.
TGTGCCAGCAGCCCGCGGGTTACCCCGAACTATGGCTACACCTTC
CASSPRVTPNYGYTF
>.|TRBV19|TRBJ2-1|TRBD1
TGTGCCAGTAGTACTAACACGGGACAGGGTCTGATAAAGCAGTTCTTC
CASSTNTGQGLIKQFF
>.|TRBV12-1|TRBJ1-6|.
TGTGCCAGCAGCCCCATACAGAACCCGGGGAGTAATTCACCCCTCCACTTT
CASSPIQNPGSNSPLHF
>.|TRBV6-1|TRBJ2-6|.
TGTGCCACCACAGGGTTCTCTGGGGCCAACGTCCTGACTTTC
CATTGFSGANVLTF
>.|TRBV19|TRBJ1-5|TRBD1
TGTGCCAGTAGCATCGGGACAGTCAGAAGCAATCAGCCCCAGCATTTT
CASSIGTVRSNQPQHF
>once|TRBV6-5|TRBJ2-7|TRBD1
TGTGCCAGCAGTACGACAGGGGGCGGGTCCTACGAGCAGTACTTC
CASSTTGGGSYEQYF
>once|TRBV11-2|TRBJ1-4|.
TGTGCCAGCAGCGCGAACAGGAATGAAAAACTGTTTTTT
CASSANRNEKLFF
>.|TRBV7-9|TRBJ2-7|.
TGTGCCACCCACGGACCCCAGGGCGAGCAGTACTTC
CATHGPQGEQYF
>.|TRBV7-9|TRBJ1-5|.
TGTGCCAGCAGCCCGGACGGGAGTCAGCCCCAGCATTTT
CASSPDGSQPQHF